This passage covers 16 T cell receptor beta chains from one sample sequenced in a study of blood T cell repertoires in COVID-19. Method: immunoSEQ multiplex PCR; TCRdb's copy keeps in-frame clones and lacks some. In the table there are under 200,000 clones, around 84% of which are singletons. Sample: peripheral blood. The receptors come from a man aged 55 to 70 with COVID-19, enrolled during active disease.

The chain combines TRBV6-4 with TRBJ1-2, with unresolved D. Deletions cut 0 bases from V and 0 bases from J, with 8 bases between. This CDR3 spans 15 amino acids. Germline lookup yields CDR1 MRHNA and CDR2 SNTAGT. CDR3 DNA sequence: TGTGCCAGCAGTGACTCCGCGGGAGCTAACTATGGCTACACCTTC. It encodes CASSDSAGANYGYTF.

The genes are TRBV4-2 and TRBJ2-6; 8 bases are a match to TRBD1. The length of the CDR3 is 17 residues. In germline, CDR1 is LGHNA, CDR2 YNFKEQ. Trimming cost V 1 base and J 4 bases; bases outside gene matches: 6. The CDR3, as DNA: TGTGCCAGCAGCCAAGGACAGGGGACCTCCGGGGCCAACGTCCTGACTTTC. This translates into CASSQGQGTSGANVLTF.

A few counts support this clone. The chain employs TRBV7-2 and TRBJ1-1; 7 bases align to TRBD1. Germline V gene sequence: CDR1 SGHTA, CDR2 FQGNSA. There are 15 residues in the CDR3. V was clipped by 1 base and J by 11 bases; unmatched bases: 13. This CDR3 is CASSLVSRQGTAAFF. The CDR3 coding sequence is TGTGCCAGCAGCTTAGTATCACGCCAAGGGACAGCGGCTTTCTTT.

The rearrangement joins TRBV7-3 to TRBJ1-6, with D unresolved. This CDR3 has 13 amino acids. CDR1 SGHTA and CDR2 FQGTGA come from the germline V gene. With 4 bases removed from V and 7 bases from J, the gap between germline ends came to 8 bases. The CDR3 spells CASSSTTNSPLHF. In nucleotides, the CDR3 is TGTGCCAGCAGCTCGACGACAAATTCACCCCTCCACTTT.

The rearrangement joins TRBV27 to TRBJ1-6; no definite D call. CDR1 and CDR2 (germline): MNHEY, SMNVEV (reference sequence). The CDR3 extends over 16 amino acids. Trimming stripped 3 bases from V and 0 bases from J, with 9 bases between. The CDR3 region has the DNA TGTGCCAGCAGTTTCCCCGCGAGCTCCTATAATTCACCCCTCCACTTT. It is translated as CASSFPASSYNSPLHF.

DNA for the CDR3: TGTGCCAGTACACAACCCGGGGACACTGAAGCTTTCTTT. Translated, it gives CASTQPGDTEAFF. V usage is TRBV19 and J usage is TRBJ1-1; D call uncertain. Germline CDR1 and CDR2: LNHDA and SQIVND (reference sequence). This CDR3 is built from 13 residues. Trimming cost V 7 bases and J 3 bases, with 12 bases left between them. The full variable domain, its missing parts supplied by reference TRBV19 and TRBJ1-1, is DGGITQSPKYLFRKEGQNVTLSCEQNLNHDAMYWYRQDPGQGLRLIYYSQIVNDFQKGDIAEGYSVSREKKESFPLTVTSAQKNPTAFYLCASTQPGDTEAFFGQGTRLTVV.

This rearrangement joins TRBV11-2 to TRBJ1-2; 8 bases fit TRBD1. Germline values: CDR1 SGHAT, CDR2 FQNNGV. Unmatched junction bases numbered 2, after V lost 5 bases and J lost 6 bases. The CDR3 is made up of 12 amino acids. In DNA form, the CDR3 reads TGTGCCAGCAGCCGACAGGGGCATGGCTACACCTTC. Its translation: CASSRQGHGYTF. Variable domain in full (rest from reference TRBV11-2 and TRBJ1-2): EAGVAQSPRYKIIEKRQSVAFWCNPISGHATLYWYQQILGQGPKLLIQFQNNGVVDDSQLPKDRFSAERLKGVDSTLKIQPAKLEDSAVYLCASSRQGHGYTFGSGTRLTVV.

The CDR3 spells CAWSVPGAQYF. CDR3 sequence (DNA): TGTGCCTGGAGTGTCCCAGGCGCCCAGTACTTC. The rearrangement joins TRBV30 to TRBJ2-5; D unclear. The V gene lost 0 bases and the J gene lost 9 bases, with 8 bases spanning the gap. The CDR3 consists of 11 residues. CDR1 is GTSNPN and CDR2 is SVGIG in the germline V gene (reference sequence).

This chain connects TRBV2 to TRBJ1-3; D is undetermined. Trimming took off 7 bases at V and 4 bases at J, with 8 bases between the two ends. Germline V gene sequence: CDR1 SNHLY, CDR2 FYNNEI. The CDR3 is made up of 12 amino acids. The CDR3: CASKEGGNTIYF. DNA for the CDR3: TGTGCCAGCAAGGAGGGAGGAAACACCATATATTTT.

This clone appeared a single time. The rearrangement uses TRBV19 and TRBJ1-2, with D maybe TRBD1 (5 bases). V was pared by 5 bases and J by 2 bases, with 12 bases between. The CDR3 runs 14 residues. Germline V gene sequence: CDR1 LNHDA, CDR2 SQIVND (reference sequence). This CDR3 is CASSLGHSNYGYTF. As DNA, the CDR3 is TGTGCCAGTAGTCTCGGACATTCAAACTATGGCTACACCTTC.

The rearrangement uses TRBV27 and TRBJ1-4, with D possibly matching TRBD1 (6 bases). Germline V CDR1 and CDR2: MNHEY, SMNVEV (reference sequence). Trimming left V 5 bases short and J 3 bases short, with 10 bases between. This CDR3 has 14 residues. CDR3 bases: TGTGCCAGCAGTCCTCGGACAGCTAATGAAAAACTGTTTTTT. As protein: CASSPRTANEKLFF. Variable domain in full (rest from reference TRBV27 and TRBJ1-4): EAQVTQNPRYLITVTGKKLTVTCSQNMNHEYMSWYRQDPGLGLRQIYYSMNVEVTDKGDVPEGYKVSRKEKRNFPLILESPSPNQTSLYFCASSPRTANEKLFFGSGTQLSVL.

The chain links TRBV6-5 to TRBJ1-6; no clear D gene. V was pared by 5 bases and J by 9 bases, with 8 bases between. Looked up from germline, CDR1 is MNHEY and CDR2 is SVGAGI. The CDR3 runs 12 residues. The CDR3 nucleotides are TGTGCCAGCAGTAGGGCGGGTTCACCCCTCCACTTT. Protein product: CASSRAGSPLHF.

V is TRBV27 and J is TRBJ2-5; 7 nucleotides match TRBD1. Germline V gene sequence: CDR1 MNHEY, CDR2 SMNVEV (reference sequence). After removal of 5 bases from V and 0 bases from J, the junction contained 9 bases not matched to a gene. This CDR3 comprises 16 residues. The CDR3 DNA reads TGTGCCAGCAGTGCCTTGGGACAGCTGTACCAAGAGACCCAGTACTTC. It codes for CASSALGQLYQETQYF.

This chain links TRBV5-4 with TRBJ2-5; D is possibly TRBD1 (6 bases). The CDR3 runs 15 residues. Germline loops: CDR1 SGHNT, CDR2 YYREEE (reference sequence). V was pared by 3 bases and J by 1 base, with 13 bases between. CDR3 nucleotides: TGTGCCAGCAGCTCCTGGGGACACTCCCAAGAGACCCAGTACTTC. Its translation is CASSSWGHSQETQYF.

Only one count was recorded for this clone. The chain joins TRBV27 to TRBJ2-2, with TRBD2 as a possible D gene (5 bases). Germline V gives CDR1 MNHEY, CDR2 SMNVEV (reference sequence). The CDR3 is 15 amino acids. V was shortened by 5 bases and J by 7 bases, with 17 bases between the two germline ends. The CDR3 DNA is TGTGCCAGCAGTAGAAAGGCCTGGGAGATCGGGGAGCTGTTTTTT. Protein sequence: CASSRKAWEIGELFF.

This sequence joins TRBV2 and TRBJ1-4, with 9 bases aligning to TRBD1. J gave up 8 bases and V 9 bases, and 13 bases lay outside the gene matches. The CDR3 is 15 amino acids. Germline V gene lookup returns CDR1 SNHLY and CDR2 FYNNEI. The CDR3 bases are TGTGCCAGGGGACAGGGAGGTCAGTCCGGAGAAAAACTGTTTTTT. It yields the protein CARGQGGQSGEKLFF.